The 4 T cell receptor beta chains below were found in one sample sequenced in a study of blood T cell repertoires in COVID-19. Profiling relied on immunoSEQ multiplex PCR, and the TCRdb table lists in-frame clones only, not all of them. The sample shows around 100,000 clones, about 89% of them seen only once. Sequences were obtained from peripheral blood. The receptors stem from a woman aged 55-75 years with acute or convalescent COVID-19.

This rearrangement joins TRBV24-1 to TRBJ1-2; D perhaps matches TRBD1 (5 bases). Germline V gene data show CDR1 as KGHDR and CDR2 as SFDVKD. This CDR3 has 14 amino acids. V lost 5 bases and J lost 2, with 11 bases in between. CDR3 sequence reads: CATSGAGLNYGYTF. As DNA, the CDR3 is TGTGCCACCAGTGGGGCAGGGCTCAACTATGGCTACACCTTC.

This clone is a singleton in its sample. The chain links TRBV11-1 to TRBJ1-2; D is ambiguous. Germline-derived CDR1 and CDR2 are SGHAT and FQDESV (reference sequence). This CDR3 is built from 13 residues. Trimming shortened V by 5 bases and J by 6 bases, and 13 bases separated the two germline ends. CDR3 sequence (DNA): TGTGCCAGCAGCCCCGGAGCCTGGGATGGCTACACCTTC. Its protein product is CASSPGAWDGYTF.

This clone was observed a handful of times. The V call is TRBV13, the J call TRBJ2-7; D not certain. Trimming stripped 0 bases from V and 0 bases from J, with 12 bases between. The CDR3 totals 16 residues. Germline loops: CDR1 PRHDT, CDR2 FYEKMQ (reference sequence). The chain's CDR3 is CASSLGVLPSSYEQYF. Here the CDR3 DNA reads TGTGCCAGCAGCTTAGGCGTACTACCGAGCTCCTACGAGCAGTACTTC.

The rearrangement links TRBV3-1 (or the pseudogene TRBV3-2) to TRBJ2-7, with a weak D call TRBD1 (6 bases). The CDR3 length is 15 residues. V gave up 5 bases and J gave up 4 bases, with 18 bases separating them. Looked up from germline, CDR1 is LGHDT and CDR2 is YNNKEL (reference sequence). The CDR3 DNA sequence: TGTGCCAGCAGCTCAACGCCCTCAGGGGAGTACGAGCAGTACTTC. Translation gives CASSSTPSGEYEQYF.